This T cell receptor (beta chain) was retrieved from a study of regulatory T cells in long-lasting Graves disease. Combining iRepertoire HTBI primers with Arm-PCR of CDR3 regions, the authors built TCR beta libraries. Authors' analysis steps: Looking across samples, the authors found some 60 TRBV and some 15 TRBJ segments. TCRdb re-called the multiplex PCR reads through MiXCR, storing one row per CDR3 protein. These V and J calls are TCRdb output, not the study's own analysis. The table lists 530,000 or so distinct CDR3 sequences, about 16% of them singletons, with around 12% in the top ten. Time point of the sample: newly diagnosed GD, antithyroid drugs for less than 3 months. RNA isolated from PBMCs was used to make the TCR library. J gave up 5 bases and V 5 bases, and 8 bases lay outside the gene matches. The length of the CDR3 is 15 residues. The germline CDR1 and CDR2 sequences are DFQATT and SNEGSKA (reference sequence).

This clonotype was seen a few times. The same sample was also used in a study of T cells in Graves' hyperthyroidism and ophthalmopathy.

The receptor comes from a man younger than 35 with Graves disease. The sample in question was peripheral blood mononuclear cells (PBMCs), obtained at new diagnosis, from a patient treated with antithyroid drugs. V is TRBV20-1 and J is TRBJ2-2; TRBD1 matches at 10 bases. The CDR3 coding sequence is TGCAGTGCTTTGTCCCGGGACAGGGGAACCGGGGAGCTGTTTTTT. It translates to CSALSRDRGTGELFF.